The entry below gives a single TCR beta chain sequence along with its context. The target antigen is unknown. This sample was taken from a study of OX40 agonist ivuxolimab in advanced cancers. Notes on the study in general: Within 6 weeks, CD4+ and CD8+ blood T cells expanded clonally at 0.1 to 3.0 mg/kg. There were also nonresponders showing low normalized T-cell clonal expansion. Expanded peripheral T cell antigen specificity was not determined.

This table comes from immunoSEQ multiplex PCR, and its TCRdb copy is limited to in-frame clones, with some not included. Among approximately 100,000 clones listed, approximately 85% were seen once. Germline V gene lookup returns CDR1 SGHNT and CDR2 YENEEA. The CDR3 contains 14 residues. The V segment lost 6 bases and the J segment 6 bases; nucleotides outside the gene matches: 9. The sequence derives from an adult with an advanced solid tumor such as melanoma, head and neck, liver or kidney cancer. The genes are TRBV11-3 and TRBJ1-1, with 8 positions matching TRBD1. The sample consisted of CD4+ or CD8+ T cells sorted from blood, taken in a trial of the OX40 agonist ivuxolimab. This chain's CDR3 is CASRTDRGTPEAFF. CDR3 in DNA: TGTGCCAGCAGAACCGACAGGGGAACCCCTGAAGCTTTCTTT.